These 22 T cell receptor beta chains were all obtained from the same sample, sequenced in a study of blood T cell repertoires in COVID-19. Clones were sequenced by immunoSEQ multiplex PCR, and TCRdb holds only the in-frame ones, with some missing. The top ten clones hold 5% to 6.5% of a sample with approximately 190,000 clones, just under 85% of them seen once. Sequenced: peripheral blood. These receptors were collected from a woman in her 70s with active or convalescent COVID-19.

The chain recombines TRBV5-5 with TRBJ2-2; the match to TRBD1 covers 10 bases. In germline, CDR1 is SGHKS, CDR2 YYEKEE (reference sequence). CDR3 length equals 18 residues. Germline trimming cut 3 bases from V and 1 base from J; bases unmatched to any gene: 9. As DNA, the CDR3 is TGTGCCAGCAGCTCCCAGACCCGGGACAGGGGGAACACCGGGGAGCTGTTTTTT. It codes for CASSSQTRDRGNTGELFF.

V is TRBV5-1 and J is TRBJ1-2, with D possibly matching TRBD1 (6 bases). Trimming shortened V by 3 bases and J by 8 bases, and 20 bases separated the two germline ends. Germline CDR1 SGHRS, CDR2 YFSETQ. The CDR3 covers 15 residues. CDR3 bases: TGCGCCAGCAGCTCTCCGCCCTACAGGGAGCACGGCTACACCTTC. Protein: CASSSPPYREHGYTF.

The chain combines TRBV28 with TRBJ2-7, with D possibly TRBD1 on 6 matching bases. CDR1 and CDR2 from the germline V gene are MDHEN and SYDVKM. The V end lost 4 bases, the J end lost 4 bases, and 17 bases lay between the germline ends. The CDR3 spans 15 residues. The CDR3 loop is CASSSRQVGQYEQYF. For the CDR3, the DNA is TGTGCCAGCAGTTCCCGACAGGTAGGCCAATACGAGCAGTACTTC.

The chain combines TRBV7-2 with TRBJ2-1, with 10 bases that match TRBD2. CDR3 size: 16 residues. V lost 1 base and J lost 6; bases outside the gene matches: 6. CDR1 SGHTA and CDR2 FQGNSA come from the germline V gene. The CDR3 loop reads CASSLEPGLATNEQFF. The CDR3 coding sequence is TGTGCCAGCAGCTTAGAGCCGGGACTAGCGACCAATGAGCAGTTCTTC.

A single count supports this clone. V usage is TRBV3-1 (or the pseudogene TRBV3-2) and J usage is TRBJ1-6; D not certain. Trimming took off 5 bases at V and 0 bases at J, with 8 bases between the two ends. CDR1 LGHDT and CDR2 YNNKEL come from the germline V gene (reference sequence). The CDR3 spans 15 residues. The CDR3 nucleotides are TGTGCCAGCAGCATCGTCGGCTCCTATAATTCACCCCTCCACTTT. This gives the protein CASSIVGSYNSPLHF.

This clone occurred a few times. V and J are TRBV7-3 and TRBJ2-1; possibly TRBD2 for D (6 bases). The V end lost 2 bases, the J end lost 8 bases, and 13 bases lay between the germline ends. CDR1 is SGHTA, CDR2 FQGTGA, per germline. The CDR3 runs to 14 residues. CDR3 sequence reads: CASSLLLAADEQFF. The CDR3 region has the DNA TGTGCCAGCAGCTTATTACTAGCCGCGGATGAGCAGTTCTTC.

The rearrangement uses TRBV12-3 or TRBV12-4 and TRBJ1-2; D is ambiguous. V lost 6 bases and J 8 bases, leaving 16 bases between the germline ends. The CDR3 spans 13 residues. CDR3 amino acids: CASRESGGYGYTF. CDR3 coding DNA: TGTGCCAGCAGGGAATCCGGCGGTTACGGCTACACCTTC.

This clone was detected once. The CDR3 sequence: CASSARAGGFYNEQFF. The CDR3 bases are TGTGCCAGCAGCGCCCGAGCGGGAGGCTTCTACAATGAGCAGTTCTTC. The J gene is TRBJ2-1, the V gene TRBV9, with 9 bases lining up with TRBD2. The V gene end was trimmed by 3 bases and the J gene end by 3 bases; junction bases not matched to a gene: 7. Germline V gene lookup returns CDR1 SGDLS and CDR2 YYNGEE. This CDR3 has 16 residues.

J is TRBJ2-5 and V is TRBV5-1, with a tentative D call TRBD1 (5 bases). V was cut by 2 bases and J by 5 bases, with 13 bases left in between. The CDR3 is made up of 14 amino acids. Germline V gene lookup returns CDR1 SGHRS and CDR2 YFSETQ. Here the CDR3 reads CASSFGGPGETQYF. For the CDR3, the DNA is TGCGCCAGCAGCTTTGGCGGACCAGGGGAGACCCAGTACTTC. Based on the CDR3 plus reference TRBV5-1 and TRBJ2-5, the full variable domain is KAGVTQTPRYLIKTRGQQVTLSCSPISGHRSVSWYQQTPGQGLQFLFEYFSETQRNKGNFPGRFSGRQFSNSRSEMNVSTLELGDSALYLCASSFGGPGETQYFGPGTRLLVL.

The chain carries TRBV28 and TRBJ1-1, with D maybe TRBD1 (6 bases). V was trimmed by 6 bases and J by 6 bases, leaving 20 bases between them. Germline V gives CDR1 MDHEN, CDR2 SYDVKM. The CDR3 totals 15 residues. In DNA form, the CDR3 reads TGTGCCAGCAGGTCCAGGACAGTCCCGGCCGCTGAAGCTTTCTTT. This sequence encodes CASRSRTVPAAEAFF.

V and J are TRBV10-2 and TRBJ2-3; 10 positions match TRBD2. The J segment lost 2 bases and the V segment lost 5 bases, leaving 13 bases of the junction unmatched. CDR3 length: 18 amino acids. Germline lookup yields CDR1 WSHSY and CDR2 SAAADI. CDR3 coding DNA: TGCGCCAGCAGTCCGGGACTAGCGACTCACCCACCCACAGATACGCAGTATTTT. Protein: CASSPGLATHPPTDTQYF.

The genes are TRBV2 and TRBJ2-1, with TRBD2 as a possible D gene (7 bases). The CDR3 has 16 amino acids. Per germline, CDR1 SNHLY and CDR2 FYNNEI. V was clipped by 10 bases and J by 3 bases, with 22 bases between them. CDR3 DNA sequence: TGTGCCATCATAGCGGGCCAAGGGGGTAGCTACAATGAGCAGTTCTTC. The encoded protein is CAIIAGQGGSYNEQFF.

This chain uses TRBV10-2 with TRBJ2-5, with 16 positions matching TRBD2. Germline CDR1 and CDR2: WSHSY and SAAADI. The ends lost 8 bases at V and 5 bases at J; junction bases unmatched: 11. The CDR3 loop spans 17 amino acids. In DNA, the CDR3 is TGCGCCAGCCCGGGACTAGCGGGAGGGCCAAGGAGGGAGACCCAGTACTTC. Protein: CASPGLAGGPRRETQYF.

V is TRBV29-1 and J is TRBJ2-1; D perhaps matches TRBD1 (6 bases). CDR1 is SQVTM and CDR2 is ANQGSEA in the germline V gene. Trimming took off 6 bases at V and 6 bases at J, with 12 bases between the two ends. The CDR3 extends over 12 amino acids. The CDR3 DNA reads TGCAGCGTACGGACAGAGGTCAATGAGCAGTTCTTC. Amino acids: CSVRTEVNEQFF.

CDR3 protein: CASSSRFNSNQPQHF. The CDR3 coding sequence is TGTGCCAGCTCTTCCCGGTTTAATAGCAATCAGCCCCAGCATTTT. The gene calls are TRBV18 and TRBJ1-5, with D uncertain. The CDR3 has 15 residues. Trimming removed 6 bases at V and 0 bases at J, with 12 bases between. CDR1 and CDR2 from the germline V gene are KGHSH and LQKENI.

The V call is TRBV7-9, the J call TRBJ1-4; TRBD1 agrees at 7 bases. The CDR3 runs 15 residues. V lost 3 bases and J lost 5; bases outside the gene matches: 6. Germline CDR1 SEHNR, CDR2 FQNEAQ (reference sequence). The CDR3 DNA sequence: TGTGCCAGCAGCTTGACAGGGAATCGAAATGAAAAACTGTTTTTT. Translation: CASSLTGNRNEKLFF.

This chain connects TRBV9 to TRBJ2-7; D possibly corresponds to TRBD2 (6 bases). This CDR3 is built from 14 residues. V was shortened by 3 bases and J by 3 bases, with 13 bases between the two germline ends. The germline gives CDR1 SGDLS, CDR2 YYNGEE. This CDR3 reads CASSGGITNYEQYF. The CDR3 nucleotides are TGTGCCAGCAGCGGCGGGATCACAAACTACGAGCAGTACTTC.

J is TRBJ2-5 and V is TRBV25-1, with a tentative D call TRBD1 (5 bases). Germline CDR1 reads MGHDK; CDR2 reads SYGVNS. The CDR3 spans 13 residues. V was clipped by 6 bases and J by 1 base, with 9 bases between them. The CDR3 loop reads CASSFDSQETQYF. In DNA, the CDR3 is TGTGCCAGCAGCTTTGACAGCCAAGAGACCCAGTACTTC. Complete variable domain (other parts from reference TRBV25-1 and TRBJ2-5): EADIYQTPRYLVIGTGKKITLECSQTMGHDKMYWYQQDPGMELHLIHYSYGVNSTEKGDLSSESTVSRIRTEHFPLTLESARPSHTSQYLCASSFDSQETQYFGPGTRLLVL.

The rearrangement joins TRBV20-1 to TRBJ1-1; no firm D call. Germline loops: CDR1 DFQATT, CDR2 SNEGSKA (reference sequence). Trimming took off 3 bases at V and 4 bases at J, with 6 bases between the two ends. The CDR3 extends over 11 amino acids. CDR3 region: CSARGVTEAFF. The CDR3 coding sequence is TGCAGTGCTAGGGGAGTCACTGAAGCTTTCTTT.

This rearrangement joins TRBV11-1 to TRBJ2-1, with 9 bases lining up with TRBD1. The CDR3 runs to 15 residues. Germline loops: CDR1 SGHAT, CDR2 FQDESV (reference sequence). Trimming removed 6 bases from V and 5 bases from J; junction bases left unmatched: 8. This CDR3 is CASRRGQGINNEQFF. CDR3 DNA sequence: TGTGCCAGCAGAAGAGGACAGGGGATAAACAATGAGCAGTTCTTC.

The CDR3 region is CASSLGADGNTIYF. CDR3 DNA sequence: TGTGCCAGCAGCCTTGGGGCGGACGGAAACACCATATATTTT. The chain uses TRBV7-9 and TRBJ1-3; the D gene is possibly TRBD1 (5 bases). V lost 5 bases and J lost 4, with 12 bases in between. This CDR3 region has 14 residues. CDR1 and CDR2 (germline): SEHNR, FQNEAQ (reference sequence). The whole variable domain, filled in from reference TRBV7-9 and TRBJ1-3, reads DTGVSQNPRHKITKRGQNVTFRCDPISEHNRLYWYRQTLGQGPEFLTYFQNEAQLEKSRLLSDRFSAERPKGSFSTLEIQRTEQGDSAMYLCASSLGADGNTIYFGEGSWLTVV.

The rearrangement joins TRBV3-1 (or the pseudogene TRBV3-2) to TRBJ2-1; 8 nucleotides agree with TRBD2. The germline gives CDR1 LGHDT, CDR2 YNNKEL (reference sequence). With 1 base clipped from V and 14 bases from J, the junction kept 7 bases outside the gene matches. The CDR3 runs 13 residues. In DNA, the CDR3 is TGTGCCAGCAGCCAAGGCCTAGCGGGTCGAAAGTTCTTC. Translated, it gives CASSQGLAGRKFF.